This TCR beta chain was identified in a study of CD8+ T cells in alopecia areata. Overall study: Tofacitinib administration to treated patients was oral, at 5 to 10 mg twice daily.

Study results and caveats: Normal scalp had lower clonality than lesional scalp, with alopecia totalis/universalis lesions showing this most strongly.

Comments on this clone: Its antigen remains unknown.

Sequencing used cDNA as its template, made by extracting RNA and reverse transcribing it. The protocol was immunoSEQ multiplex PCR, while the TCRdb copy is restricted to in-frame clones and leaves out a portion. Of around 120,000 clones in the sample, 35% to 40% are singletons; the top ten hold 3% to 3.5%. Collected material from alopecia areata patients comprised lesional scalp punch biopsies and peripheral blood. Sorting from PBMCs produced CD4+ and CD8+ T cells. The source is a human donor with alopecia areata. The specimen sequenced was CD4+ T cells sorted from blood.

The CDR3 reads CASGNQLPWDYTF. The CDR3 DNA is TGTGCCAGCGGCAATCAGCTTCCTTGGGACTACACCTTC. The rearrangement uses TRBV28 and TRBJ1-2; D remains unclear. The CDR3 has 13 amino acids. Germline assignment: CDR1 MDHEN and CDR2 SYDVKM. V gave up 8 bases and J gave up 10 bases, with 20 bases separating them.